The clone carrying this T cell receptor (beta chain) was observed a handful of times. What it binds is unknown. Trimming removed 8 bases from V and 3 bases from J, with 14 bases in between. The CDR3 is 15 amino acids. Germline CDR1 and CDR2: KGHSH and LQKENI. These data come from a study of T cells after yellow fever vaccination. Study observations and caveats: The CD4 and CD8 compartments had a small share of their clonotypes in common.

One entry per CDR3 protein, called by TCRdb with MiXCR from the 5' RACE reads. The sample carries a few hundred thousand distinct CDR3 sequences, 7.5% to 9.5% recorded once. The receptor comes from a man between 18 and 35 years old who received the YFV17D yellow fever vaccine. This specimen was CD4+ T cells sorted from PBMCs, taken 5 days after the yellow fever booster vaccination. The chain joins TRBV18 to TRBJ1-6; D is uncertain. The CDR3 nucleotides are TGTGCCAGCACACTAACAGAAAGCTATAATTCACCCCTCCACTTT. Translation: CASTLTESYNSPLHF.